This T cell receptor (beta chain) stems from a study of T cell repertoires in cytomegalovirus infection. Study-level information: CMV infection together with matching HLA type was indicated by public TCR beta signatures.

Study results and caveats: The ex vivo response was dominated by HLA-C-restricted CMV-specific TCR beta clonotypes. Of the TCR beta families, the public ones yielded a cumulative frequency that identified carriers of CMV plus the relevant HLA.

This clonotype was seen ten or more times. Its antigen is as yet unknown. This CDR3 comprises 15 residues. Germline CDR1 and CDR2: LGHNT and FRNRAP. Trimming pared 1 base from V and 1 base from J, leaving 10 bases between. One entry per CDR3 protein results from TCRdb running MiXCR on the reads. The data hold 400,000 to 550,000 distinct CDR3 sequences, with over 9% observed a single time. The sequenced sample consisted of PBMCs. The genes are TRBV12-5 and TRBJ2-5; weak D call: TRBD1 (6 bases). The receptor comes from a human donor in good health (CMV status not recorded). Some clones in this sample may be carry-over from other donors' samples. CDR3 amino acids: CASGLDGQLQETQYF. The CDR3 DNA is TGTGCTAGTGGTTTGGATGGACAGCTCCAAGAGACCCAGTACTTC.